What follows is one TCR beta chain and its context. The CDR3 contains 13 residues. The V gene's germline CDR1 is SGHTA and CDR2 FQGNSA. Trimming took off 5 bases at V and 6 bases at J, with 13 bases between the two ends. Only in-frame clones appear in the TCRdb table, and some are missing; sequencing was by immunoSEQ multiplex PCR. This table has over 85,000 clones, roughly 83% appearing once. This record comes from a study of cytomegalovirus exposure and HLA in healthy donors. The TCR sequence derives from a woman between 18 and 29 years old in good health and CMV-seropositive. The sample comprised PBMCs. This chain connects TRBV7-2 to TRBJ1-2; TRBD1 is a possible D gene (6 bases). The CDR3, as DNA: TGTGCCAGCAGCCAAGGGGGATTCGATGGCTACACCTTC. Its translation is CASSQGGFDGYTF. Drawing the rest from reference TRBV7-2 and TRBJ1-2, the complete variable domain is GAGVSQSPSNKVTEKGKDVELRCDPISGHTALYWYRQSLGQGLEFLIYFQGNSAPDKSGLPSDRFSAERTGGSVSTLTIQRTQQEDSAVYLCASSQGGFDGYTFGSGTRLTVV.